These 9 T cell receptor beta chains originate from one sample sequenced in a study of cytomegalovirus exposure and HLA in healthy donors. Use of 60 Vbeta and 13 Jbeta primers characterized the PCR. The data were produced by immunoSEQ multiplex PCR, yet TCRdb's version contains in-frame clones alone and is incomplete. Counted here are about 230,000 clones, about 88% occurring once; the ten biggest clones make up about 0.22%. Sequenced sample: PBMCs. The source is a girl aged 2 to 9 in good health and CMV-seronegative.

This clone was seen just once. The V gene is TRBV6-1, the J gene TRBJ2-2; no firm D call. The V and J ends lost 5 bases and 1 base respectively, with 8 bases between them. The CDR3 length is 14 residues. Germline values: CDR1 MNHNS, CDR2 SASEGT. CDR3 DNA: TGTGCCAGCAGTAGGAGCATGAACACCGGGGAGCTGTTTTTT. This translates into CASSRSMNTGELFF.

This rearrangement joins TRBV7-9 to TRBJ1-2; D not certain. In germline, CDR1 is SEHNR, CDR2 FQNEAQ (reference sequence). The CDR3 has 15 amino acids. V was trimmed by 3 bases and J by 2 bases, leaving 13 bases between them. In DNA, the CDR3 is TGTGCCAGCAGCTTGGACGCGGGAATCAACTATGGCTACACCTTC. It encodes CASSLDAGINYGYTF.

This clone turned up a few times. The chain has TRBV7-6 and TRBJ2-7; TRBD2 matches 13 bases. The trim removed 0 bases at V and 0 bases at J, leaving 5 bases unmatched. The V gene's germline CDR1 is SGHVS and CDR2 FNYEAQ. CDR3 length: 18 residues. The DNA for the CDR3 is TGTGCCAGCAGCTTAGCACTAGCGGGAGGGCTCAGCTCCTACGAGCAGTACTTC. Its translation: CASSLALAGGLSSYEQYF.

The chain uses TRBV10-1 and TRBJ2-1; the match to TRBD2 covers 14 bases. From germline, CDR1 is WNHNN and CDR2 SYGVQD (reference sequence). The V gene end was trimmed by 2 bases and the J gene end by 7 bases; junction bases not matched to a gene: 4. This CDR3 is 16 amino acids long. The CDR3 here is CASSETRLAGGNEQFF. The CDR3 DNA sequence: TGCGCCAGCAGTGAGACCCGACTAGCGGGGGGGAATGAGCAGTTCTTC.

The genes are TRBV6-6 and TRBJ1-5; 8 nucleotides agree with TRBD1. Germline V gene lookup returns CDR1 MNHNY and CDR2 SVGAGI (reference sequence). V shed 0 bases and J 6 bases; nucleotides not matched to a gene: 7. This CDR3 is 16 amino acids long. CDR3 bases: TGTGCCAGCAGTTACTCATCAGGGGGCCGTGGTCAGCCCCAGCATTTT. Translation: CASSYSSGGRGQPQHF.

The chain is built from TRBV6-5 and TRBJ2-5, with 11 bases matching TRBD1. The DNA end favors TRBJ2-7, so the J call may be wrong. From germline, CDR1 is MNHEY and CDR2 SVGAGI. This CDR3 has 14 amino acids. Here the CDR3 reads CASRDRGRRNEQYF. The CDR3 bases are TGTGCCAGCAGGGACAGGGGGCGCCGGAACGAGCAGTACTTC.

The gene calls are TRBV30 and TRBJ1-1, with unresolved D. This CDR3 has 14 residues. The V end lost 7 bases, the J end lost 8 bases, and 23 bases lay between the germline ends. CDR1 and CDR2 (germline): GTSNPN, SVGIG (reference sequence). Here the CDR3 reads CALLPNGVLIEAFF. The CDR3 DNA follows: TGTGCCTTGCTCCCCAACGGGGTACTAATCGAAGCTTTCTTT.

The chain has TRBV7-9 and TRBJ1-1; D not certain. The CDR3 totals 15 residues. Trimming stripped 4 bases from V and 5 bases from J, with 17 bases between. CDR1 is SEHNR, CDR2 FQNEAQ, per germline (reference sequence). Here the CDR3 reads CASSSSLPGNTEAFF. CDR3 nucleotide sequence: TGTGCCAGCAGCTCCTCCCTTCCAGGTAATACTGAAGCTTTCTTT.

This chain's CDR3 is CASSLARGTGATEAFF. CDR3 nucleotide sequence: TGTGCCAGCAGCTTGGCCCGGGGGACAGGGGCCACTGAAGCTTTCTTT. The chain recombines TRBV5-4 with TRBJ1-1; TRBD1 matches 10 bases. The CDR3 length is 16 residues. Germline V gives CDR1 SGHNT, CDR2 YYREEE (reference sequence). V dropped 0 bases and J dropped 4; count of bases not matched to a gene: 6.